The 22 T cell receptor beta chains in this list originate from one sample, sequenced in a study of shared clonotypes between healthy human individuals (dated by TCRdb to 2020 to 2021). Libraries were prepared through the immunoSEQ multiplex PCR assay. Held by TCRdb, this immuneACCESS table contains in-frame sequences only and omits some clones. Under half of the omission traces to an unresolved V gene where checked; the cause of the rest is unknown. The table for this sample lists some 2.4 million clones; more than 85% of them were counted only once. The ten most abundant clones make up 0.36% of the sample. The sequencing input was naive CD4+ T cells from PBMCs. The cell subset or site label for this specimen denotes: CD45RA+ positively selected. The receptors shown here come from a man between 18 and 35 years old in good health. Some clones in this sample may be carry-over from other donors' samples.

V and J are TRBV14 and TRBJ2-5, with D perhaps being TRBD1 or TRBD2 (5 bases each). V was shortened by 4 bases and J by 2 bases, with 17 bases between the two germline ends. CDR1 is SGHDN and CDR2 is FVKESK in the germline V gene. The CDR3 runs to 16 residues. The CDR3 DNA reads TGTGCCAGCAGCCGAGGGGCAGGAGGCAATCAAGAGACCCAGTACTTC. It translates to CASSRGAGGNQETQYF.

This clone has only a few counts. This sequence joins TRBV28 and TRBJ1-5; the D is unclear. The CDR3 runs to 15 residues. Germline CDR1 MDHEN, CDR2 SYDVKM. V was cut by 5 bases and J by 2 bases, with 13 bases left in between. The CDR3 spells CASSKTWVGNQPQHF. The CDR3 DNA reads TGTGCCAGCAGTAAGACATGGGTCGGCAATCAGCCCCAGCATTTT.

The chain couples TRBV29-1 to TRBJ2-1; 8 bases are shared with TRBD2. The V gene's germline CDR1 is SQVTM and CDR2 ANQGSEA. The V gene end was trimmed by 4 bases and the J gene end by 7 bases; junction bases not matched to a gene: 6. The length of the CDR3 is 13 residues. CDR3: CSVGVAGPNEQFF. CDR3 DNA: TGCAGCGTTGGGGTAGCGGGGCCGAATGAGCAGTTCTTC.

The CDR3 here is CASSPTGMNTEAFF. Here the CDR3 DNA reads TGTGCCAGCAGCCCGACAGGTATGAACACTGAAGCTTTCTTT. The J gene is TRBJ1-1, the V gene TRBV5-4; D perhaps matches TRBD1 (6 bases). Trimming removed 4 bases at V and 0 bases at J, with 10 bases between. This CDR3 spans 14 amino acids. In germline, CDR1 is SGHNT, CDR2 YYREEE (reference sequence).

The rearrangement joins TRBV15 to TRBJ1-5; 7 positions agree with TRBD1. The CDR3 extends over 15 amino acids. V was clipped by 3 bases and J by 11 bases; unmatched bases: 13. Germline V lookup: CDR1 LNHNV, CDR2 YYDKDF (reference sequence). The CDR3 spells CATSREGTARRAQHF. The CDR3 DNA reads TGTGCCACCAGCAGGGAAGGGACAGCCCGTCGGGCCCAGCATTTT.

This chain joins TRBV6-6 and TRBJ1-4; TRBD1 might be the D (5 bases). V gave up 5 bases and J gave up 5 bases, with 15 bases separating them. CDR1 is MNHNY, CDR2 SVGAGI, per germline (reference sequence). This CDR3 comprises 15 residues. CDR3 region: CASSTSTDSNEKLFF. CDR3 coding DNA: TGTGCCAGCAGTACCTCGACAGACTCGAATGAAAAACTGTTTTTT.

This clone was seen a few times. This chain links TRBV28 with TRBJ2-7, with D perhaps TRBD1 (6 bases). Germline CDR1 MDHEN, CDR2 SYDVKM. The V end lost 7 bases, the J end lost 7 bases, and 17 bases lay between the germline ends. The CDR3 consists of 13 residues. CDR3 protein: CASTRAQGGEQYF. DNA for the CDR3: TGTGCCAGCACCCGGGCACAGGGTGGGGAGCAGTACTTC.

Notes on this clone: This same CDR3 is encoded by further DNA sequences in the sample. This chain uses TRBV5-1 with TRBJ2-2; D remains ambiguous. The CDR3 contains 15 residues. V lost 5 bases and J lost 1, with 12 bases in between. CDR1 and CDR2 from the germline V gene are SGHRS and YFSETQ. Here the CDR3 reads CASSSQGRNTGELFF. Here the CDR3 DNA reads TGCGCCAGCAGTTCCCAAGGAAGGAACACCGGGGAGCTGTTTTTT. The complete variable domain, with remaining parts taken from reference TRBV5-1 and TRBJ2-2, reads KAGVTQTPRYLIKTRGQQVTLSCSPISGHRSVSWYQQTPGQGLQFLFEYFSETQRNKGNFPGRFSGRQFSNSRSEMNVSTLELGDSALYLCASSSQGRNTGELFFGEGSRLTVL.

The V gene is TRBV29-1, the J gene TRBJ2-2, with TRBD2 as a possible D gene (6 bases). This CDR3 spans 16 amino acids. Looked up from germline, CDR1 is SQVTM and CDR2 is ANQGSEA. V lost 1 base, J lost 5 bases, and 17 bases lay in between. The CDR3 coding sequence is TGCAGCGTTGAAGTATCGGGAGAGGTGGGGACCGGGGAGCTGTTTTTT. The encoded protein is CSVEVSGEVGTGELFF.

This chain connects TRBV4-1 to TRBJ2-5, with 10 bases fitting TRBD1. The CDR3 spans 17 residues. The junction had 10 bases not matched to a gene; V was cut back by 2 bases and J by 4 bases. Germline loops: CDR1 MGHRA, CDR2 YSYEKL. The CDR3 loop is CASSQSRDRGFGETQYF. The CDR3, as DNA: TGCGCCAGCAGCCAAAGCCGGGACAGGGGATTTGGAGAGACCCAGTACTTC.

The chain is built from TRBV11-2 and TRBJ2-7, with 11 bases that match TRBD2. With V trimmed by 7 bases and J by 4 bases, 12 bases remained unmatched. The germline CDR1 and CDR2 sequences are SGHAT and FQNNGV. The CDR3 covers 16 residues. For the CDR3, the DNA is TGTGCCAGCACCTCACGTGGGGCTAGCGGGAGGTACGAGCAGTACTTC. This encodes CASTSRGASGRYEQYF.

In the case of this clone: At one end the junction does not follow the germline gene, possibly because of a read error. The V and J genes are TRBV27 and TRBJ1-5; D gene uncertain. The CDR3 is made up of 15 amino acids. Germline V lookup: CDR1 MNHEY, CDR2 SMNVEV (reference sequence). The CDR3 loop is CASSLTLGSSQPQHF. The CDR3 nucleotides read TGTGCCAGCAGCCTCACGCTAGGCAGCAGTCAGCCCCAGCATTTT.

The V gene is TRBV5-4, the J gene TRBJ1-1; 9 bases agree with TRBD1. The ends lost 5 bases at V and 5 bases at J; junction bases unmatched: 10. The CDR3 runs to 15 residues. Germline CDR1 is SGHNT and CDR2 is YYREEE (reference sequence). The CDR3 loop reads CASRPPGTGTTEAFF. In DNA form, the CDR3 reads TGTGCCAGCAGACCCCCCGGGACAGGGACTACTGAAGCTTTCTTT.

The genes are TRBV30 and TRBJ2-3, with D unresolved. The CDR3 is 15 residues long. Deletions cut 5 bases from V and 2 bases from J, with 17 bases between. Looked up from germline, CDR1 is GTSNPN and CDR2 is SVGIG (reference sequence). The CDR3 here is CAWRTALLATDTQYF. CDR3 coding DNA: TGTGCCTGGCGTACTGCACTCCTCGCCACAGATACGCAGTATTTT.

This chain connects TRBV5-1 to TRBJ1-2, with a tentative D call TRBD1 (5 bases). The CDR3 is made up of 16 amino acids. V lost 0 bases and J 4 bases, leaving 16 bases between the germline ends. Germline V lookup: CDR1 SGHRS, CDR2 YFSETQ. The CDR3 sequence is CASSLVSGDGSYGYTF. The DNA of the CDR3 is TGCGCCAGCAGCTTGGTTTCGGGGGATGGAAGCTATGGCTACACCTTC. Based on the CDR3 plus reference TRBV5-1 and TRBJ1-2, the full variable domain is KAGVTQTPRYLIKTRGQQVTLSCSPISGHRSVSWYQQTPGQGLQFLFEYFSETQRNKGNFPGRFSGRQFSNSRSEMNVSTLELGDSALYLCASSLVSGDGSYGYTFGSGTRLTVV.

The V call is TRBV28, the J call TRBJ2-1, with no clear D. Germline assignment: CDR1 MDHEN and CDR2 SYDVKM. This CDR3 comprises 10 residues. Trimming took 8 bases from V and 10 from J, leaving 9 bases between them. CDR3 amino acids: CASLKGEQFF. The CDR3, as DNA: TGTGCCAGCCTAAAGGGCGAGCAGTTCTTC.

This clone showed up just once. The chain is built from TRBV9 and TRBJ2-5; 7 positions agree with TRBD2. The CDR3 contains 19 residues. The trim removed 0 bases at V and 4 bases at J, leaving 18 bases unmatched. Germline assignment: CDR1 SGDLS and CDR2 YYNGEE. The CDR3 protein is CASSVGPSGIGSEGETQYF. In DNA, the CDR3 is TGTGCCAGCAGCGTAGGGCCCAGCGGGATCGGCTCGGAGGGAGAGACCCAGTACTTC.

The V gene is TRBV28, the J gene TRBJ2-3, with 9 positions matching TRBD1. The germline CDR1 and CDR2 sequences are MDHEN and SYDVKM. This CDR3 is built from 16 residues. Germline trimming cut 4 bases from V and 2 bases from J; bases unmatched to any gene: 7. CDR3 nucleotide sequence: TGTGCCAGCAGTTCACCCGGACAGGGGTTCACAGATACGCAGTATTTT. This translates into CASSSPGQGFTDTQYF.

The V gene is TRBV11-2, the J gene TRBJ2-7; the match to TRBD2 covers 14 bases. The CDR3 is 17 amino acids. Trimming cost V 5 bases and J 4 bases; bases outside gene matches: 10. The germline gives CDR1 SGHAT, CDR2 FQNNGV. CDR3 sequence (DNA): TGTGCCAGCAGCATCACCGGGACTAGCGGGAGTTCGTACGAGCAGTACTTC. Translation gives CASSITGTSGSSYEQYF. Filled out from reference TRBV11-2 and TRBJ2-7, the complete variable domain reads EAGVAQSPRYKIIEKRQSVAFWCNPISGHATLYWYQQILGQGPKLLIQFQNNGVVDDSQLPKDRFSAERLKGVDSTLKIQPAKLEDSAVYLCASSITGTSGSSYEQYFGPGTRLTVT.

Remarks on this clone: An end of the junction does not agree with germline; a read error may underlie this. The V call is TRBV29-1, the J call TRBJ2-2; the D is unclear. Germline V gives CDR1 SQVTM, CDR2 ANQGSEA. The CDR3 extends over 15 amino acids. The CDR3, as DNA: TGCAGCGTTGAAGTAGGTGGGTCGAACGCCGGGGAGCTGTTTTTT. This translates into CSVEVGGSNAGELFF.

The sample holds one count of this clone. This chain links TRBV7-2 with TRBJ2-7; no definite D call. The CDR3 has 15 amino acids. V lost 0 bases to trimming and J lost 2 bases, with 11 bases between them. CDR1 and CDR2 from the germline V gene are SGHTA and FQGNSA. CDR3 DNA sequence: TGTGCCAGCAGCTTAGCAGGAGACTCCCCCTACGAGCAGTACTTC. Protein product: CASSLAGDSPYEQYF.

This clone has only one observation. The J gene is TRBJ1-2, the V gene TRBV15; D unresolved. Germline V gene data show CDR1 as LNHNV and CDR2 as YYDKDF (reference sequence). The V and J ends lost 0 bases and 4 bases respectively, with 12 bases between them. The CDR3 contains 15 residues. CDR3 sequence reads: CATSRDIGRSYGYTF. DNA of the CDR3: TGTGCCACCAGCAGAGATATCGGCAGGTCCTATGGCTACACCTTC. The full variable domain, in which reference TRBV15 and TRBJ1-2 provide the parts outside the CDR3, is DAMVIQNPRYQVTQFGKPVTLSCSQTLNHNVMYWYQQKSSQAPKLLFHYYDKDFNNEADTPDNFQSRRPNTSFCFLDIRSPGLGDTAMYLCATSRDIGRSYGYTFGSGTRLTVV.